The 27 T cell receptor beta chains reported below all come from one sample, sequenced in a study of Graves' ophthalmopathy and Graves' hyperthyroidism. The authors amplified TCR beta CDR3 regions from RNA transcripts. A first-round RT-PCR used HTBI primers, followed by a second-round multiplex PCR. TCRdb re-called the multiplex PCR reads through MiXCR, storing one row per CDR3 protein. The profile shows 200,000 to 250,000 distinct CDR3 sequences, about a fifth of them singletons. Sequencing was done on a sample of peripheral blood. The origin of the receptors is a woman between 50 and 59 years old with Graves' ophthalmopathy.

In this sample, this clonotype turned up many times. This chain connects TRBV6-1 to TRBJ2-6, with D perhaps assigned TRBD1 or TRBD2 (6 bases each). The CDR3 runs to 16 residues. V was shortened by 5 bases and J by 0 bases, with 11 bases between the two germline ends. Germline CDR1 and CDR2: MNHNS and SASEGT. The CDR3 is CASSKGGLSGANVLTF. The CDR3 DNA follows: TGTGCCAGCAGTAAAGGGGGGCTCTCTGGGGCCAACGTCCTGACTTTC.

This clonotype was recorded many times. The J gene is TRBJ1-2, the V gene TRBV4-1; 8 positions agree with TRBD1. Germline CDR1 is MGHRA and CDR2 is YSYEKL. CDR3 length: 15 residues. V trimming: 1 base; J trimming: 4 bases; junction bases outside the gene matches: 5. In nucleotides, the CDR3 is TGCGCCAGCAGCCAAGTTCTCGGGACAGGCTATGGCTACACCTTC. This translates into CASSQVLGTGYGYTF.

This rearrangement joins TRBV5-1 to TRBJ2-5; D might be TRBD1 (6 bases). The CDR3 is 15 residues long. The V end lost 5 bases, the J end lost 1 base, and 15 bases lay between the germline ends. CDR1 is SGHRS, CDR2 YFSETQ, per germline. The CDR3 DNA sequence: TGCGCCAGCAGAGGCTTACAGGGTGTCCAAGAGACCCAGTACTTC. Translation: CASRGLQGVQETQYF. Combining the CDR3 with reference TRBV5-1 and TRBJ2-5 gives the whole variable domain KAGVTQTPRYLIKTRGQQVTLSCSPISGHRSVSWYQQTPGQGLQFLFEYFSETQRNKGNFPGRFSGRQFSNSRSEMNVSTLELGDSALYLCASRGLQGVQETQYFGPGTRLLVL.

This clonotype appeared many times. A much larger clone lies one base from this, so it may be a read error. The rearrangement joins TRBV20-1 to TRBJ1-1; D gene ambiguous. The CDR3 extends over 14 amino acids. CDR1 and CDR2 from the germline V gene are DFQATT and SNEGSKA (reference sequence). The CDR3, as DNA: TGCAGTGCTATCATAAGCCCCATGAACACTGAAGCTCTCTTT. It encodes CSAIISPMNTEALF.

The chain carries TRBV13 and TRBJ2-7; 12 bases match TRBD2. The germline V gene has CDR1 PRHDT and CDR2 FYEKMQ (reference sequence). J lost 3 bases, V lost 5 bases, and 11 bases had no gene match. The CDR3 has 17 residues. This CDR3 reads CASSRHSLAGGYYEQYF. The DNA of the CDR3 is TGTGCCAGCAGCCGACATTCACTAGCGGGGGGTTACTACGAGCAGTACTTC.

This clonotype was found many times. This chain links TRBV29-1 with TRBJ1-1; D is unclear. The length of the CDR3 is 13 residues. Germline V gives CDR1 SQVTM, CDR2 ANQGSEA. V was clipped by 0 bases and J by 5 bases, with 10 bases between them. CDR3 coding DNA: TGCAGCGTTGAAGACGGGGAAGGGACTGAAGCTTTCTTT. Translated: CSVEDGEGTEAFF.

This clonotype was observed many times. The chain carries TRBV24-1 and TRBJ2-5; D perhaps matches TRBD2 (6 bases). V was cut by 1 base and J by 5 bases, with 10 bases left in between. There are 14 residues in the CDR3. Germline V gene lookup returns CDR1 KGHDR and CDR2 SFDVKD. The CDR3 loop is CATSDFSGVETQYF. The DNA of the CDR3 is TGTGCCACCAGTGATTTCTCGGGGGTGGAGACCCAGTACTTC.

In its sample, this clonotype was seen many times. CDR3: CSASKGWVNINQETQYF. The CDR3 DNA follows: TGCAGTGCTAGTAAGGGCTGGGTTAACATTAACCAAGAGACCCAGTACTTC. The V call is TRBV20-1, the J call TRBJ2-5; D is ambiguous. CDR1 and CDR2 from the germline V gene are DFQATT and SNEGSKA (reference sequence). CDR3 length equals 17 residues. Deletions cut 3 bases from V and 0 bases from J, with 20 bases between.

Worth noting for this clonotype: A clone one base away is much larger, so this may be a read error. The chain uses TRBV5-1 and TRBJ2-4; 9 positions agree with TRBD1. The CDR3 runs 18 residues. Germline CDR1 is SGHRS and CDR2 is YFSETQ. The CDR3 is CAGSPTGGNLLGKNIQYF. In nucleotides, the CDR3 is TGCGCCGGCAGCCCAACAGGGGGCAACCTCCTTGGCAAAAACATTCAGTACTTC. The full variable domain, rest sourced from reference TRBV5-1 and TRBJ2-4, is KAGVTQTPRYLIKTRGQQVTLSCSPISGHRSVSWYQQTPGQGLQFLFEYFSETQRNKGNFPGRFSGRQFSNSRSEMNVSTLELGDSALYLCAGSPTGGNLLGKNIQYFGAGTRLSVL.

This clonotype was observed many times. The rearrangement links TRBV2 to TRBJ2-2; D is possibly TRBD1 (6 bases). Germline loops: CDR1 SNHLY, CDR2 FYNNEI. Trimming cost V 7 bases and J 4 bases, with 10 bases left between them. CDR3 length: 13 amino acids. DNA for the CDR3: TGTGCCAGCACTAAGGACAGCACCGGGGAGCTGTTTTTT. Amino acid sequence: CASTKDSTGELFF. Variable domain in full (rest from reference TRBV2 and TRBJ2-2): EPEVTQTPSHQVTQMGQEVILRCVPISNHLYFYWYRQILGQKVEFLVSFYNNEISEKSEIFDDQFSVERPDGSNFTLKIRSTKLEDSAMYFCASTKDSTGELFFGEGSRLTVL.

The chain recombines TRBV12-3 or TRBV12-4 with TRBJ1-1, with TRBD1 matching 7 bases. The CDR3 is 16 residues long. V lost 5 bases and J lost 3; bases outside the gene matches: 12. The CDR3 sequence: CASSGPTGSADTEAFF. The CDR3 nucleotides are TGTGCCAGCAGTGGCCCGACAGGGTCGGCGGACACTGAAGCTTTCTTT.

This clonotype was seen ten or more times. J is TRBJ1-5 and V is TRBV20-1; possible D gene TRBD1, 5 bases. The ends were cut back, 1 base at V and 7 bases at J, with 20 bases in the middle. Per germline, CDR1 DFQATT and CDR2 SNEGSKA (reference sequence). CDR3 length equals 16 residues. CDR3 DNA: TGCAGTGCTAGAGTTCCTCGGGGGGGGATGGAGCAGCCCCAGCATTTT. The encoded protein is CSARVPRGGMEQPQHF.

This clonotype has a handful of counts. The J gene is TRBJ2-7, the V gene TRBV7-9; D gene unclear. Germline values: CDR1 SEHNR, CDR2 FQNEAQ (reference sequence). V lost 1 base and J 2 bases, leaving 12 bases between the germline ends. The CDR3 runs 15 residues. The CDR3 DNA is TGTGCCAGCAGCTTAGGCGGAGAGGCCCCCTACGAGCAGTACTTC. Protein: CASSLGGEAPYEQYF. Looking up the rest from reference TRBV7-9 and TRBJ2-7 gives the full variable domain: DTGVSQNPRHKITKRGQNVTFRCDPISEHNRLYWYRQTLGQGPEFLTYFQNEAQLEKSRLLSDRFSAERPKGSFSTLEIQRTEQGDSAMYLCASSLGGEAPYEQYFGPGTRLTVT.

This clonotype was counted many times. This chain links TRBV28 with TRBJ1-1; D is uncertain. Per the germline V gene, CDR1 is MDHEN and CDR2 is SYDVKM. V lost 2 bases, J lost 7 bases, and 8 bases lay in between. The CDR3 has 12 amino acids. The CDR3 bases are TGTGCCAGCAGTTTACTTGGGAGTGAAGCTTTCTTT. Translated, it gives CASSLLGSEAFF.

The genes are TRBV7-2 and TRBJ1-5; the D is unclear. This CDR3 region has 15 residues. With 9 bases removed from V and 1 base from J, the gap between germline ends came to 16 bases. Germline-derived CDR1 and CDR2 are SGHTA and FQGNSA. Here the CDR3 reads CASQRGLGSNQPQHF. The CDR3, as DNA: TGTGCCAGTCAGCGTGGGTTAGGGAGCAATCAGCCCCAGCATTTT.

Ten or more counts support this clonotype. Relative to the germline gene, one junction end is altered; a read error may explain this. V gene TRBV28 combines with J gene TRBJ1-1, with TRBD1 identical over 8 bases. Germline assignment: CDR1 MDHEN and CDR2 SYDVKM. The CDR3 is 12 amino acids. In DNA, the CDR3 is TGTGCCAGCACTTCTCAGGCGTCCGGACAGGGTTTT. Its translation: CASTSQASGQGF.

This clonotype was picked up a small number of times. The rearrangement joins TRBV29-1 to TRBJ2-3; D might be TRBD1 or TRBD2, each matching 5 bases. Germline loops: CDR1 SQVTM, CDR2 ANQGSEA. V was trimmed by 3 bases and J by 1 base, leaving 11 bases between them. This CDR3 is built from 14 residues. The CDR3 DNA reads TGCAGCGTTGAGTACGGGGACCGCACAGATACGCAGTATTTT. It codes for CSVEYGDRTDTQYF.

The V and J genes are TRBV27 and TRBJ1-1, with D perhaps TRBD1 (5 bases). V lost 3 bases and J 1 base, leaving 9 bases between the germline ends. The CDR3 length is 14 residues. Germline V gene sequence: CDR1 MNHEY, CDR2 SMNVEV (reference sequence). Here the CDR3 reads CASSLGLWNTEAFF. CDR3 coding DNA: TGTGCCAGCAGTTTGGGACTCTGGAACACTGAAGCTTTCTTT.

This rearrangement joins TRBV19 to TRBJ2-5; D gene uncertain. V was shortened by 5 bases and J by 5 bases, with 12 bases between the two germline ends. This CDR3 spans 13 amino acids. Per germline, CDR1 LNHDA and CDR2 SQIVND (reference sequence). The CDR3 spells CASSADPAETQYF. The CDR3 DNA reads TGTGCCAGTAGTGCGGACCCGGCGGAGACCCAGTACTTC.

The genes are TRBV19 and TRBJ2-6; 9 positions match TRBD1. Trimming cost V 7 bases and J 1 base; bases outside gene matches: 8. The CDR3 spans 17 residues. Germline loops: CDR1 LNHDA, CDR2 SQIVND (reference sequence). The CDR3 DNA reads as TGTGCCAGTAAAGACGACAGGGGGAAATCTGGGGCCAACGTCCTGACTTTC. Its translation: CASKDDRGKSGANVLTF.

The chain employs TRBV6-2 or TRBV6-3 and TRBJ2-2; TRBD1 matches at 8 bases. Trimming cost V 6 bases and J 2 bases; bases outside gene matches: 5. The germline gives CDR1 MNHEY, CDR2 SVGEGT. This CDR3 region has 15 residues. DNA for the CDR3: TGTGCCAGCAGGCCCAGGGGGCGAAACACCGGGGAGCTGTTTTTT. This translates into CASRPRGRNTGELFF.

This clonotype has only one observation. This chain's CDR3 is CASSLEGLAGFETQYF. The CDR3 DNA follows: TGTGCCAGCAGCCTGGAGGGACTAGCGGGCTTTGAGACCCAGTACTTC. V is TRBV7-2 and J is TRBJ2-5; TRBD2 aligns across 12 bases. V lost 5 bases, J lost 5 bases, and 9 bases stayed unmatched. The length of the CDR3 is 16 residues. The germline V gene has CDR1 SGHTA and CDR2 FQGNSA. Full variable domain (missing parts from reference TRBV7-2 and TRBJ2-5): GAGVSQSPSNKVTEKGKDVELRCDPISGHTALYWYRQSLGQGLEFLIYFQGNSAPDKSGLPSDRFSAERTGGSVSTLTIQRTQQEDSAVYLCASSLEGLAGFETQYFGPGTRLLVL.

This clonotype was observed many times. The V gene is TRBV7-8, the J gene TRBJ1-1; D not resolved. V was trimmed by 5 bases and J by 2 bases, leaving 15 bases between them. This CDR3 spans 15 amino acids. Per the germline V gene, CDR1 is SGHVS and CDR2 is FQNEAQ. The CDR3: CASSTIRGKNTEAFF. The CDR3 nucleotides read TGTGCCAGCAGCACCATTCGAGGGAAAAACACTGAAGCTTTCTTT.

This clonotype has ten or more counts. V usage is TRBV20-1 and J usage is TRBJ1-5; unclear D gene. Germline CDR1 is DFQATT and CDR2 is SNEGSKA (reference sequence). The CDR3 spans 14 residues. V lost 2 bases and J lost 4, with 12 bases in between. The CDR3 sequence is CSARKDGQNQPQHF. CDR3 nucleotides: TGCAGTGCTAGAAAGGACGGCCAAAATCAGCCCCAGCATTTT.

This clonotype was counted at least ten times. The rearrangement joins TRBV19 to TRBJ1-1; TRBD1 matches at 7 bases. The CDR3 consists of 15 residues. After removal of 1 base from V and 4 bases from J, the junction contained 6 bases not matched to a gene. Germline V gene sequence: CDR1 LNHDA, CDR2 SQIVND (reference sequence). CDR3 nucleotide sequence: TGTGCCAGTAGTATAGTGGGCAGGGGGTCCACTGAAGCTTTCTTT. Its translation is CASSIVGRGSTEAFF.

This clonotype was detected many times. The V gene is TRBV4-2, the J gene TRBJ2-7; D perhaps matches TRBD2 (6 bases). With 2 bases removed from V and 3 bases from J, the gap between germline ends came to 14 bases. This CDR3 region has 15 residues. Germline loops: CDR1 LGHNA, CDR2 YNFKEQ. CDR3 nucleotide sequence: TGTGCCAGCAGCCAATTCTCCGGGACTGGCTACGAGCAGTACTTC. It encodes CASSQFSGTGYEQYF.

This clonotype came up a few times. This chain joins TRBV28 and TRBJ2-3, with TRBD1 identical over 9 bases. CDR1 and CDR2 (germline): MDHEN, SYDVKM. The CDR3 is 14 amino acids. V was clipped by 5 bases and J by 3 bases; unmatched bases: 3. The CDR3 DNA is TGTGCCAGCAGTCTGGACAGGGGAACAGATACGCAGTATTTT. The encoded protein is CASSLDRGTDTQYF.